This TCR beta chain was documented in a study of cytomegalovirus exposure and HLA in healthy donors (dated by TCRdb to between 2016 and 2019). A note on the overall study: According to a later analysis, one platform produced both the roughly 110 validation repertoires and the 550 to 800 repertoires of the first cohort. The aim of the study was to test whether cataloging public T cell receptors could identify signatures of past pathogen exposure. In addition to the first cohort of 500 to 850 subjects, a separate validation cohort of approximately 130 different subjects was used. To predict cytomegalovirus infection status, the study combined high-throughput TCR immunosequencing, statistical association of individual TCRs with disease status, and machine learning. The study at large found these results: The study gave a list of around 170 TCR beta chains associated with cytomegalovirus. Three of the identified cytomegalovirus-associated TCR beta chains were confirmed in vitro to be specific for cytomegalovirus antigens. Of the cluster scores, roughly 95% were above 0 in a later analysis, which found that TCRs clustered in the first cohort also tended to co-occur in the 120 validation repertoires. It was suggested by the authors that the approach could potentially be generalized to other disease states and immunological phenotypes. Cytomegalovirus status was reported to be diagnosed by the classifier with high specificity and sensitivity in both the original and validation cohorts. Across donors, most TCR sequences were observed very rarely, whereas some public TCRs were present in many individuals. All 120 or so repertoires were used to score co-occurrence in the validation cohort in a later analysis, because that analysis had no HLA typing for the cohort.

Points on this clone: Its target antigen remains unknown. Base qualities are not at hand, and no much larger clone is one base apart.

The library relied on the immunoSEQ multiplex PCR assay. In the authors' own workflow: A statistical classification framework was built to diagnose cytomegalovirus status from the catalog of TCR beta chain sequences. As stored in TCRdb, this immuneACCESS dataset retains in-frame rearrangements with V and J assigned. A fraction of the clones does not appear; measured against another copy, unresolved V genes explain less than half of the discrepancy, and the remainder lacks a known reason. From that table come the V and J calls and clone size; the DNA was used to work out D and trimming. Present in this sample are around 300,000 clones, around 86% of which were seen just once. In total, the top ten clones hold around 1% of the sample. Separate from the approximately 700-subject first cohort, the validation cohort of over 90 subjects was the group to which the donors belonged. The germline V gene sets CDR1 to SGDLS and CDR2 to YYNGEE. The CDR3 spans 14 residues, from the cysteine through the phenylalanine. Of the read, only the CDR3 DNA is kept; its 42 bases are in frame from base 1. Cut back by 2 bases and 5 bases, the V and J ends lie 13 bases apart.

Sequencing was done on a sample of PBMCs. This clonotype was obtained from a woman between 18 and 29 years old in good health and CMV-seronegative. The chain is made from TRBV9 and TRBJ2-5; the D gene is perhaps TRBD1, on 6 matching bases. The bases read TGTGCCAGCAGCGTTGCAGGGGCTGGGGAGACCCAGTACTTC. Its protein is CASSVAGAGETQYF.